This T cell receptor (beta chain) emerged from a study of control samples from healthy donors and cancer patients. In regard to this clone: The sample contains more than one DNA sequence encoding this CDR3.

TCRdb's copy holds only in-frame clones and misses some; the assay was immunoSEQ multiplex PCR. Altogether about 110,000 clones are present, approximately 88% being singletons, with the ten largest covering about 3.9%. This receptor was identified in an older woman with lung cancer. The specimen was PBMCs.

This CDR3 is CASSAGTSADTQYF. The CDR3 nucleotides read TGCGCCAGCAGCGCCGGGACTAGCGCAGATACGCAGTATTTT. This sequence joins TRBV5-1 and TRBJ2-3, with 10 nucleotides matching TRBD2. Germline CDR1 and CDR2: SGHRS and YFSETQ. With 4 bases clipped from V and 4 bases from J, the junction kept 3 bases outside the gene matches. The CDR3 has 14 residues. Using reference TRBV5-1 and TRBJ2-3 for the parts outside the CDR3, the full variable domain is KAGVTQTPRYLIKTRGQQVTLSCSPISGHRSVSWYQQTPGQGLQFLFEYFSETQRNKGNFPGRFSGRQFSNSRSEMNVSTLELGDSALYLCASSAGTSADTQYFGPGTRLTVL.